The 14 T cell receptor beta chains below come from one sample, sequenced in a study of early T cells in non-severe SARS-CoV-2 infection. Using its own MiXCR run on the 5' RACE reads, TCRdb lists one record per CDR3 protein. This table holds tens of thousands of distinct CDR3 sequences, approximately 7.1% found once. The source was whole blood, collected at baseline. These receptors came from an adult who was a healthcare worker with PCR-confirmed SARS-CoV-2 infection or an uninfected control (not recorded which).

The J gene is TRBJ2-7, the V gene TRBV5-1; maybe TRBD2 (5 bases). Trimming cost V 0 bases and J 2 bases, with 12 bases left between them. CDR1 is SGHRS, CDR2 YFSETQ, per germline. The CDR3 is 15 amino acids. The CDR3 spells CASSLVQPGAYEQYF. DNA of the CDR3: TGCGCCAGCAGCTTGGTGCAGCCCGGGGCCTACGAGCAGTACTTC. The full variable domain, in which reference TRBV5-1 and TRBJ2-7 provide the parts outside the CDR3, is KAGVTQTPRYLIKTRGQQVTLSCSPISGHRSVSWYQQTPGQGLQFLFEYFSETQRNKGNFPGRFSGRQFSNSRSEMNVSTLELGDSALYLCASSLVQPGAYEQYFGPGTRLTVT.

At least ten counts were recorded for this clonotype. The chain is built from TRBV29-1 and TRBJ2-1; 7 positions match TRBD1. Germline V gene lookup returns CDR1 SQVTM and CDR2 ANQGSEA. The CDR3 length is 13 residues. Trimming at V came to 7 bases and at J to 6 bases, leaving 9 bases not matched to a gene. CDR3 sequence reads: CSATGQYLNEQFF. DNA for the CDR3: TGCAGCGCGACGGGACAGTACCTCAATGAGCAGTTCTTC.

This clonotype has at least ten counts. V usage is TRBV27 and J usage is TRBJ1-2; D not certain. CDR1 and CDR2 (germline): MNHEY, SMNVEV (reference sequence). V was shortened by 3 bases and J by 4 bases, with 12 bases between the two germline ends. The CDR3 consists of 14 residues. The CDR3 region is CASSFNTERYGYTF. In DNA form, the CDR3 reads TGTGCCAGCAGTTTTAACACGGAGCGCTATGGCTACACCTTC.

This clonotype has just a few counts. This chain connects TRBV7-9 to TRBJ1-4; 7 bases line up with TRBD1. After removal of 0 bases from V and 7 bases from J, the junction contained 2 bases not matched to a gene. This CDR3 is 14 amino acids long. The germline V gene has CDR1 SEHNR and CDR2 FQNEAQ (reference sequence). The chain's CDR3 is CASSLARQGEKLFF. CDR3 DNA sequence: TGTGCCAGCAGCTTAGCGCGACAGGGTGAAAAACTGTTTTTT.

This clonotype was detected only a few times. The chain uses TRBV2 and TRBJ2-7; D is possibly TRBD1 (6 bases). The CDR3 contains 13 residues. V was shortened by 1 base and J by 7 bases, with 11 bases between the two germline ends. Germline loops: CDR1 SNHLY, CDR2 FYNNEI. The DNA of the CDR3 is TGTGCCAGCAGTGAAGGGGCAGGGGAAGAGCAGTACGTC. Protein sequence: CASSEGAGEEQYV.

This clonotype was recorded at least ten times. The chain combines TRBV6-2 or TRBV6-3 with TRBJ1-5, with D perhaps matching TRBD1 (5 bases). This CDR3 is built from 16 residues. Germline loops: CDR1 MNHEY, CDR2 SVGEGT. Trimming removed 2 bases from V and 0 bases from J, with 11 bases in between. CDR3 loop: CASSYPDTYSNQPQHF. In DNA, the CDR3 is TGTGCCAGCAGTTACCCGGACACTTATAGCAATCAGCCCCAGCATTTT.

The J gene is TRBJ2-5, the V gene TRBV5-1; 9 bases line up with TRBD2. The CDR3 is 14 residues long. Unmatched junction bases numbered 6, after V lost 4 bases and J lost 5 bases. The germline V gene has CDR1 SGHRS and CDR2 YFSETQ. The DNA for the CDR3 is TGCGCCAGCAGCCGCGGGACTAGCAGTGAGACCCAGTACTTC. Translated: CASSRGTSSETQYF.

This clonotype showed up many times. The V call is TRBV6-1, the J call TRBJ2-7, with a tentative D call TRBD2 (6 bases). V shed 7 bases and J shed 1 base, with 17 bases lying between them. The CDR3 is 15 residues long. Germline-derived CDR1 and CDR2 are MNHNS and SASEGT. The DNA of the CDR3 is TGTGCCAGCACCGACGCGGCAGGGAGGTCCTACGAGCAGTACTTC. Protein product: CASTDAAGRSYEQYF.

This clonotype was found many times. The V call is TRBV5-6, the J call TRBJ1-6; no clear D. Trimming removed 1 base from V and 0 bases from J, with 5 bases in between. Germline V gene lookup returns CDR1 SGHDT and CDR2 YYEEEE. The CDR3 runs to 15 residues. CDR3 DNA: TGTGCCAGCAGCTTGCGAGACTCCTATAATTCACCCCTCCACTTT. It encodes CASSLRDSYNSPLHF.

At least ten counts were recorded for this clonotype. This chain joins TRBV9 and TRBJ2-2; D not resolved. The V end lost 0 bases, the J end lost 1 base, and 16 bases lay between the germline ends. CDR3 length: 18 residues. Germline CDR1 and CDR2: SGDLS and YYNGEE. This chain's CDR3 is CASSVVGPAIKNTGELFF. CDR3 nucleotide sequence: TGTGCCAGCAGCGTAGTAGGTCCAGCGATAAAGAACACCGGGGAGCTGTTTTTT.

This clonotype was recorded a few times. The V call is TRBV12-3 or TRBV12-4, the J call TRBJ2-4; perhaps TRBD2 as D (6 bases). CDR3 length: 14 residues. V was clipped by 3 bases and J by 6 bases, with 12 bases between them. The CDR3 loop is CASSLRGGRNIQYF. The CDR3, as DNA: TGTGCCAGCAGTTTGAGGGGAGGACGAAACATTCAGTACTTC.

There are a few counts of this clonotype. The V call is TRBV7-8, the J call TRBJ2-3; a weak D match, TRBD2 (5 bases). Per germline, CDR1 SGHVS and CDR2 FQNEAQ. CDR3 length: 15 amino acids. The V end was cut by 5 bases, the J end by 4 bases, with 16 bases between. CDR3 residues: CASSPIPGFADTQYF. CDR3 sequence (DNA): TGTGCCAGCAGCCCCATTCCGGGGTTCGCAGATACGCAGTATTTT.

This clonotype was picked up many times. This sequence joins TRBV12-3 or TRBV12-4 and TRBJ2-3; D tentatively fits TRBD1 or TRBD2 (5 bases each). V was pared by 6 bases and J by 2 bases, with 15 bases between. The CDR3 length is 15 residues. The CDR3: CASSQRDGFTDTQYF. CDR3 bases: TGTGCCAGCAGCCAGAGGGACGGTTTCACAGATACGCAGTATTTT.

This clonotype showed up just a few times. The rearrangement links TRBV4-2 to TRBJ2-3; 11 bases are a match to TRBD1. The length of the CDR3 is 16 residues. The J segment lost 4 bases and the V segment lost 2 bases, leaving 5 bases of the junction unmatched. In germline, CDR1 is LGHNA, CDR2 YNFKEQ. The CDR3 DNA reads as TGTGCCAGCAGCCAACCCGGGACAGGGGGATCAGATACGCAGTATTTT. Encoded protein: CASSQPGTGGSDTQYF.